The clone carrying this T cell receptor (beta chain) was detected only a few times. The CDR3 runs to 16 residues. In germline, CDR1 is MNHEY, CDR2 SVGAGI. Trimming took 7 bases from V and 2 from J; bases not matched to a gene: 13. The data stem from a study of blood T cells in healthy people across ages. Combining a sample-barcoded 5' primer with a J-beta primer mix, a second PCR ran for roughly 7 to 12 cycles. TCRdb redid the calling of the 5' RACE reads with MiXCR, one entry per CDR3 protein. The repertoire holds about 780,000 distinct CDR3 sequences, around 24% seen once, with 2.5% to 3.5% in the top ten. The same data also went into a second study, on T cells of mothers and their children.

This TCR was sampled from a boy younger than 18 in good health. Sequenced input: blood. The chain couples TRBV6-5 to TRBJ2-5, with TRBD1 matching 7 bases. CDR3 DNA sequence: TGTGCCAGCACTTTACCACCGGGACAGAGGCAAGAGACCCAGTACTTC. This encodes CASTLPPGQRQETQYF.